Below are 17 T cell receptor beta chains sequenced from a single sample in a study of a mutant IDH1 vaccine in newly diagnosed glioma. As for time point: week 23, last vaccination. Each vaccine dose was 300 ug of mutant IDH1 20-mer peptide, with topical imiquimod. TCRdb keeps only in-frame clones here, not all; method: immunoSEQ multiplex PCR. Seen here are over 35,000 clones, roughly 84% observed once, and the top ten hold about 2.4%. Their target antigens are unknown. Sequences were derived from PBMCs, sampled from a glioma patient whose treatment included an IDH1 peptide vaccine. These receptors all stem from a young woman with glioma. Some clones in this sample may be carry-over from other donors' samples.

The chain has TRBV5-4 and TRBJ2-7, with D possibly TRBD2 on 7 matching bases. The ends were cut back, 5 bases at V and 3 bases at J, with 24 bases in the middle. CDR3 size: 17 residues. The germline V gene has CDR1 SGHNT and CDR2 YYREEE (reference sequence). CDR3 region: CASSVGGGGFPRYEQYF. CDR3 sequence (DNA): TGTGCCAGCAGTGTGGGGGGAGGGGGGTTCCCCCGCTACGAGCAGTACTTC.

The V gene is TRBV19, the J gene TRBJ2-5, with D tentatively TRBD1 or TRBD2 (6 bases each). The CDR3 loop spans 15 amino acids. Germline CDR1 and CDR2: LNHDA and SQIVND (reference sequence). The V end was cut by 6 bases, the J end by 4 bases, with 18 bases between. The CDR3, as DNA: TGTGCCAGTAGCTTTGTGCCCGGGGGCGCAGAGACCCAGTACTTC. This encodes CASSFVPGGAETQYF.

The rearrangement uses TRBV5-8 and TRBJ1-2; 10 positions match TRBD1. The CDR3 spans 15 residues. Germline loops: CDR1 SGHTS, CDR2 YDEGEE. J was trimmed by 2 bases and V by 0 bases; bases with no gene match: 1. DNA of the CDR3: TGTGCCAGCAGCTTGGGGGACAGGGGCAACTATGGCTACACCTTC. As protein: CASSLGDRGNYGYTF.

With regard to this clone: One junction end does not reproduce the germline sequence, and a read error may be involved. V and J are TRBV6-1 and TRBJ2-1; weak D call: TRBD1 (5 bases). The V gene's germline CDR1 is MNHNS and CDR2 SASEGT. The CDR3 sequence is 11 residues long. The CDR3 reads CAGASYNEQFF. CDR3 nucleotide sequence: TGCGCTGGGGCGTCCTACAATGAGCAGTTCTTC.

This chain connects TRBV6-5 to TRBJ1-4; 7 positions match TRBD1. Trimming cost V 0 bases and J 6 bases; bases outside gene matches: 4. Germline V gives CDR1 MNHEY, CDR2 SVGAGI. There are 15 residues in the CDR3. This CDR3 is CASSYSGRGHEKLFF. The CDR3 DNA follows: TGTGCCAGCAGTTACTCGGGGAGGGGGCATGAAAAACTGTTTTTT.

CDR3 coding DNA: TGTGCCTGGGGAGTACAGGGTCTACAGTATTTT. It specifies CAWGVQGLQYF. The chain employs TRBV30 and TRBJ2-3, with a possible D match to TRBD1 (6 bases). The CDR3 is 11 residues long. The ends were cut back, 5 bases at V and 12 bases at J, with 15 bases in the middle. Germline loops: CDR1 GTSNPN, CDR2 SVGIG (reference sequence).

The sample holds a few counts of this clone. This chain connects TRBV6-5 to TRBJ1-1, with D maybe TRBD1 (6 bases). Germline V gives CDR1 MNHEY, CDR2 SVGAGI. Deletions cut 5 bases from V and 6 bases from J, with 13 bases between. The length of the CDR3 is 13 residues. The CDR3: CASSRTASAEAFF. DNA of the CDR3: TGTGCCAGCAGTCGGACAGCTAGTGCTGAAGCTTTCTTT.

The genes are TRBV30 and TRBJ1-2, with D possibly being TRBD1 (6 bases). Trimming removed 1 base at V and 4 bases at J, with 13 bases between. This CDR3 contains 14 residues. Germline-derived CDR1 and CDR2 are GTSNPN and SVGIG (reference sequence). The CDR3 DNA reads as TGTGCCTGGAGTGAAACAGGGCACTTCTATGGCTACACCTTC. Residues: CAWSETGHFYGYTF.

V gene TRBV5-1 combines with J gene TRBJ1-2; 8 bases agree with TRBD1. The CDR3 consists of 15 residues. The ends lost 3 bases at V and 2 bases at J; junction bases unmatched: 6. In germline, CDR1 is SGHRS, CDR2 YFSETQ. The CDR3 here is CASSSTGAPNYGYTF. In DNA form, the CDR3 reads TGCGCCAGCAGCTCGACAGGGGCCCCCAACTATGGCTACACCTTC.

DNA for the CDR3: TGCGCCAGCAGCTTGGCCCTTGGCTCCTACAATGAGCAGTTCTTC. This sequence encodes CASSLALGSYNEQFF. J is TRBJ2-1 and V is TRBV5-1; no clear D. The V end lost 0 bases, the J end lost 0 bases, and 7 bases lay between the germline ends. CDR3 length: 15 residues. In germline, CDR1 is SGHRS, CDR2 YFSETQ. Based on the CDR3 plus reference TRBV5-1 and TRBJ2-1, the full variable domain is KAGVTQTPRYLIKTRGQQVTLSCSPISGHRSVSWYQQTPGQGLQFLFEYFSETQRNKGNFPGRFSGRQFSNSRSEMNVSTLELGDSALYLCASSLALGSYNEQFFGPGTRLTVL.

The chain joins TRBV29-1 to TRBJ2-1; 7 positions match TRBD2. With 8 bases clipped from V and 8 bases from J, the junction kept 6 bases outside the gene matches. This CDR3 has 11 amino acids. Germline lookup yields CDR1 SQVTM and CDR2 ANQGSEA. CDR3 residues: CSTTSRHEQFF. In nucleotides, the CDR3 is TGCAGCACGACTAGCCGGCATGAGCAGTTCTTC.

The J gene is TRBJ1-5, the V gene TRBV30; D might be TRBD1 (6 bases). CDR3 size: 13 residues. Trimming removed 2 bases at V and 5 bases at J, with 10 bases between. The V gene's germline CDR1 is GTSNPN and CDR2 SVGIG (reference sequence). The CDR3 DNA is TGTGCCTGGAGTAGAAGGGGGGATCAGCCCCAGCATTTT. Its translation: CAWSRRGDQPQHF.

This clone came up a few times. The chain joins TRBV9 to TRBJ1-1, with D uncertain. CDR3 size: 12 residues. The germline CDR1 and CDR2 sequences are SGDLS and YYNGEE. The V gene lost 4 bases and the J gene lost 6 bases, with 10 bases spanning the gap. CDR3 nucleotides: TGTGCCAGCAGCCGACTTTCCTCTGAAGCTTTCTTT. As protein: CASSRLSSEAFF.

The V call is TRBV5-1, the J call TRBJ2-2; 9 bases are shared with TRBD2. Germline assignment: CDR1 SGHRS and CDR2 YFSETQ. This CDR3 spans 16 amino acids. The ends lost 4 bases at V and 0 bases at J; junction bases unmatched: 4. CDR3: CASSPRGGANTGELFF. As DNA, the CDR3 is TGCGCCAGCAGCCCGCGGGGGGGGGCGAACACCGGGGAGCTGTTTTTT.

The rearrangement uses TRBV2 and TRBJ2-4; D is tentatively TRBD1 or TRBD2 (5 bases each). The CDR3 is 13 amino acids. Trimming left V 9 bases short and J 8 bases short, with 17 bases between. From germline, CDR1 is SNHLY and CDR2 FYNNEI. The CDR3 bases are TGTGCCAGAACCGGGGCGGGTAGGGACATTCAGTACTTC. Its protein product is CARTGAGRDIQYF.

As regards this clone: Its ends do not fully match the called genes, so a read error is possible. The J gene is TRBJ2-1, the V gene TRBV29-1; 8 positions agree with TRBD1. CDR3 length equals 15 residues. Germline assignment: CDR1 SQVTM and CDR2 ANQGSEA. CDR3 region: CSVEGTGRGYNEQFF. CDR3 sequence (DNA): TGCAGCGTGGAAGGGACAGGCCGGGGGTACAATGAGCAGTTCTTC.

V and J are TRBV7-3 and TRBJ2-7, with D perhaps matching TRBD2 (6 bases). There are 14 residues in the CDR3. V was shortened by 8 bases and J by 6 bases, with 20 bases between the two germline ends. From germline, CDR1 is SGHTA and CDR2 FQGTGA. The CDR3 spells CASSLSGGPSEQYF. The CDR3 nucleotides read TGTGCCAGCTCCCTTTCCGGGGGACCTTCCGAGCAGTACTTC.